This T cell receptor (beta chain) was captured by sequencing in a study of blood T cell repertoires in COVID-19. Study-level background: From the United States, Italy and Spain came samples of acute and convalescent COVID-19. In each case, the material was cDNA or gDNA derived from T cells, B-cell-depleted T cells, or PBMCs.

V gave up 3 bases and J gave up 5 bases; unmatched junction bases: 5. CDR3 length: 15 residues. Germline CDR1 MDHEN, CDR2 SYDVKM. Methods used by the authors: Reference gene primer amplification yielded estimated nucleated cell counts. This table comes from immunoSEQ multiplex PCR, and its TCRdb copy is limited to in-frame clones, with some not included. That table supplies the V and J calls and clone size; D and trimming were determined from the DNA. This repertoire shows 150,000 to 200,000 clones, more than 70% found once; its top ten account for less than 5.5%. The clonotype comes from a human donor in a cohort sampled during active COVID-19. This chain joins TRBV28 and TRBJ2-5; 11 bases map to TRBD2. Material: peripheral blood. In nucleotides, the CDR3 is TGTGCCAGCAGTTTGCAACTAGCGGGAGACGAGACCCAGTACTTC. Translated: CASSLQLAGDETQYF.